This entry describes one TCR beta chain. TCRdb's table, derived via immunoSEQ multiplex PCR, lists solely in-frame clones and lacks some. The data show tens of thousands of clones, about 70% seen once. The sample is drawn from a study of cytotoxic CD8 clonotypes in ibrutinib-treated CLL. This CDR3 contains 15 residues. Germline values: CDR1 SGHNT, CDR2 YYREEE (reference sequence). The V end lost 5 bases, the J end lost 4 bases, and 19 bases lay between the germline ends. Sample: PBMCs, taken after 12 months of ibrutinib treatment. The origin of this receptor is a human donor with chronic lymphocytic leukemia. The chain carries TRBV5-4 and TRBJ2-7; D call uncertain. The CDR3 DNA follows: TGTGCCAGCAGTGCCGGACGGAACCCTCCATACGAGCAGTACTTC. It yields the protein CASSAGRNPPYEQYF. Based on the CDR3 plus reference TRBV5-4 and TRBJ2-7, the full variable domain is ETGVTQSPTHLIKTRGQQVTLRCSSQSGHNTVSWYQQALGQGPQFIFQYYREEENGRGNFPPRFSGLQFPNYSSELNVNALELDDSALYLCASSAGRNPPYEQYFGPGTRLTVT.